This T cell receptor beta chain was retrieved from a study of post-analysis software for immune sequencing data. On the study more broadly: Relapsing-remitting, secondary progressive and progressive-relapsing forms made up the multiple sclerosis disease courses.

Unique molecular identifiers had been added to the TCR beta cDNA libraries. Between roughly 1 and 10 million T cells gave rise to a few hundred thousand cDNA molecules. Via MiXCR, TCRdb re-called the PCR reads, giving one row per CDR3 protein. Here the sample spans roughly 540,000 distinct CDR3 sequences, under 40% being singletons. In the case of this clonotype: The target antigen is unknown.

General study results and limits: Same-batch samples co-clustered strongly by F measure. Diversity measured as normalized Chao1 was significantly lower in multiple sclerosis patients than in controls. Comparison of patients with controls showed a handful of TRBV segments more frequent in patients, TRBV5-6, TRBV5-1 and TRBV20-1 among them.

This CDR3 spans 15 amino acids. Germline assignment: CDR1 DFQATT and CDR2 SNEGSKA (reference sequence). The gene calls are TRBV20-1 and TRBJ2-7; 9 bases line up with TRBD1. Matching the DNA end better, TRBJ2-5 makes the J call doubtful. The receptor's source is a girl younger than 18 with multiple sclerosis. The sequencing input was blood. The DNA for the CDR3 is TGCAGTGCTTCGGGACAGGGAGATGCGAGGGAGACCCAGTACTTC. Residues: CSASGQGDARETQYF.